This T cell receptor (beta chain) was observed in a study of blood T cell repertoires in COVID-19. Study overall: Samples representing acute and convalescent COVID-19 were sourced from the United States, Italy and Spain. T cells, B-cell-depleted T cells, or PBMCs supplied cDNA or gDNA.

V was clipped by 3 bases and J by 0 bases, with 3 bases between them. This CDR3 spans 12 amino acids. CDR1 is SGHTA and CDR2 is FQGNSA in the germline V gene. In the original processing: Using reference gene primer amplification, nucleated cell counts were estimated. Profiled with immunoSEQ multiplex PCR; TCRdb holds only in-frame clones, not every one. The V and J calls and the clone size are those of that table, but D and trimming were determined from the DNA. The sample holds some 170,000 clones, 81% seen once. J is TRBJ2-7 and V is TRBV7-2; D call uncertain. The sequenced sample consisted of peripheral blood. The origin of this receptor is a man aged 55 to 70 with active or convalescent COVID-19. For the CDR3, the DNA is TGTGCCAGCAGCTTTAGCTCCTACGAGCAGTACTTC. Protein sequence: CASSFSSYEQYF.